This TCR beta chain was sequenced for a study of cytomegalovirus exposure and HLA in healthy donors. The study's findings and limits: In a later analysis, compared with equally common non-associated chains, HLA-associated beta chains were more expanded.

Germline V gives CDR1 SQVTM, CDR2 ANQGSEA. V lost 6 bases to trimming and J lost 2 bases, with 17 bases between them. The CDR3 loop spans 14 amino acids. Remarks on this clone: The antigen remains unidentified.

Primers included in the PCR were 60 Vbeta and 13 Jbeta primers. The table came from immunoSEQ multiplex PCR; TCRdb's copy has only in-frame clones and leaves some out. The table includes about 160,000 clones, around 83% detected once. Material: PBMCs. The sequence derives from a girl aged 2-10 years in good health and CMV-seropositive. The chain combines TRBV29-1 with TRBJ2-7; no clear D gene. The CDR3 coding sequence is TGCAGCGTAGCCACAGTCTCCAAGGCCTACGAGCAGTACTTC. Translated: CSVATVSKAYEQYF.